The sequence of this T cell receptor (beta chain) was determined in a study of cytomegalovirus exposure and HLA in healthy donors. Study in general: Inside one of the first data releases sat around 85 million unique TCRs taken from HLA-typed donors. General study findings and limits: The study reported that TCR beta sequences accurately predicted HLA-A and HLA-B alleles in most subjects. After further analysis at a later stage, around 17,000 TCR beta sequences were associated with HLA alleles at 0.05 false discovery rate. Sequencing probably produced one cluster of sequence variants that were highly shared.

The CDR3 covers 15 residues. The PCR contained 60 Vbeta and 13 Jbeta primers. The protocol was immunoSEQ multiplex PCR, while the TCRdb copy is restricted to in-frame clones and leaves out a portion. The profile shows 81,000 or so clones, over 65% of them singletons. Comments on this clone: What it recognizes is unknown.

Sequenced material: PBMCs. The source of this sequence is a man between 45 and 60 years old in good health and CMV-seropositive. The rearrangement joins TRBV21-1 to TRBJ2-1; TRBD2 is the table's D call, not checked against the DNA. TRBV21-1 is a listed pseudogene. The DNA for the CDR3 is TGTGCCAGCAGTAAAACCAGCGGTCTTAACAATGAGCAGTTCTTC. Protein product: CASSKTSGLNNEQFF.